Detailed here is one T cell receptor (beta chain). The CDR3 extends over 15 amino acids. CDR1 LGHNA and CDR2 YNFKEQ come from the germline V gene. The V end lost 1 base, the J end lost 4 bases, and 13 bases lay between the germline ends. The record originates from a study of T cell responses to AZD1222 COVID-19 vaccine. The protocol was immunoSEQ multiplex PCR, while the TCRdb copy is restricted to in-frame clones and leaves out a portion. The table records tens of thousands of clones, approximately 91% of them present only once. This TCR was sampled from an adult in good health. The J gene is TRBJ1-2, the V gene TRBV4-2, with D maybe TRBD1 (5 bases). Material: peripheral blood, obtained on day 0 of AZD1222 vaccination. The CDR3 DNA reads as TGTGCCAGCAGCCAAGCGGCTGGACAAAGCTATGGCTACACCTTC. Translating it yields CASSQAAGQSYGYTF.